The entry that follows covers one T cell receptor beta chain sequence. Its antigen is unknown. These data originate in a study of T cell responses to AZD1222 COVID-19 vaccine. Study-level information: Analyses pooled second doses at about 4 or about 12 weeks.

Study observations and caveats: Females outnumbered males among donors, who were mostly white British; clonal diversity was possibly underestimated. Spike-spanning, vaccine-associated CD4 TCRs were dominant at 160-218 and 743-854. Baseline seropositivity characterized only six AZD1222 recipients.

Sequencing was performed with immunoSEQ multiplex PCR; in TCRdb, only in-frame clones are kept and a portion is missing. The data show around 30,000 clones, over 90% seen once. From germline, CDR1 is MNHEY and CDR2 SMNVEV (reference sequence). V was clipped by 3 bases and J by 6 bases, with 10 bases between them. This CDR3 spans 13 amino acids. The chain is built from TRBV27 and TRBJ2-3, with D unclear. Sample: peripheral blood, taken on day 0 of AZD1222 vaccination. This TCR derives from an adult in good health. The CDR3 loop reads CASSFRLGDTQYF. The DNA for the CDR3 is TGTGCCAGCAGTTTTCGACTCGGGGATACGCAGTATTTT.